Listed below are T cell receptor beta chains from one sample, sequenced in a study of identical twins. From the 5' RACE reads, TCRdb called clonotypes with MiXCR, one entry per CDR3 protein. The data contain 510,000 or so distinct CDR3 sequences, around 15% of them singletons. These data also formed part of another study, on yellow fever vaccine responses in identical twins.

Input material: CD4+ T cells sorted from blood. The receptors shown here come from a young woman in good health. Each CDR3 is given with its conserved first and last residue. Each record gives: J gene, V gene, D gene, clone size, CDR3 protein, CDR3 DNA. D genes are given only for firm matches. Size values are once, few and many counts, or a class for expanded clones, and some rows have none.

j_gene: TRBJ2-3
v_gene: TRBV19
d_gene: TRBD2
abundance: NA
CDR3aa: CATASGGGRGYTQYF
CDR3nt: TGTGCCACCGCTAGCGGGGGGGGCCGGGGTTATACGCAGTATTTT

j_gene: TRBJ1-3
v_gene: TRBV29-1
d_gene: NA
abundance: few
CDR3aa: CSVTKGSGNTIYF
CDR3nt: TGCAGCGTAACAAAAGGCTCTGGAAACACCATATATTTT

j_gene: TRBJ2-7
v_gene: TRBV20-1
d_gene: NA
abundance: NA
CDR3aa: CSARAPLEYEQYF
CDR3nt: TGCAGTGCTAGAGCCCCTCTGGAATACGAGCAGTACTTC

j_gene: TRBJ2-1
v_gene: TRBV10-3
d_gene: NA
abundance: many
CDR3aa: CAIKGGGDEQFF
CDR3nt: TGTGCCATCAAAGGTGGCGGAGATGAGCAGTTCTTC

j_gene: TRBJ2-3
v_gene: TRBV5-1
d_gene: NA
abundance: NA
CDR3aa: CASSDKGLGTDTQYF
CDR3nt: TGCGCCAGCAGCGACAAGGGCTTGGGCACAGATACGCAGTATTTT

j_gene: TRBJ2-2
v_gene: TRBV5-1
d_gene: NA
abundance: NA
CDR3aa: CASSLSGTTTGELFF
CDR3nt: TGCGCCAGCAGCTTATCCGGGACAACCACCGGGGAGCTGTTTTTT

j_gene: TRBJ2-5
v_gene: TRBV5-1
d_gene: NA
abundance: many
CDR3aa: CASSLVIAGETQYF
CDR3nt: TGCGCCAGCAGCTTGGTAATAGCCGGAGAGACCCAGTACTTC

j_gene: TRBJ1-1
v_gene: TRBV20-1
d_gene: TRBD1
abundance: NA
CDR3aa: CSAREGPGQTSEAFF
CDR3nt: TGCAGTGCTAGAGAGGGTCCGGGACAGACCTCGGAAGCTTTCTTT

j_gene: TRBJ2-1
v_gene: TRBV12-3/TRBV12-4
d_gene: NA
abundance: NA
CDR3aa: CASSLIQSNEQFF
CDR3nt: TGTGCCAGCAGTTTAATACAGTCCAATGAGCAGTTCTTC

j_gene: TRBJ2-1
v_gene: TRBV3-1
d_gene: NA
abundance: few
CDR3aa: CASSQAPPSAAYNEQFF
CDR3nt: TGTGCCAGCAGCCAAGCCCCCCCCTCTGCGGCCTACAATGAGCAGTTCTTC

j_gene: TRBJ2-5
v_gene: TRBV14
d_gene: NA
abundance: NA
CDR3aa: CASSQGDWGETQYF
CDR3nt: TGTGCCAGCAGCCAAGGGGATTGGGGCGAGACCCAGTACTTC

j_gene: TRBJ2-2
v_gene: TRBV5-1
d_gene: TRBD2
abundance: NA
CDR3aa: CASSLEASGSMNTGELFF
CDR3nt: TGCGCCAGCAGCTTGGAGGCTAGCGGGAGCATGAACACCGGGGAGCTGTTTTTT

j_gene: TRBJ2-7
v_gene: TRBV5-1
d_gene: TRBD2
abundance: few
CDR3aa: CASSLGLAANYEQYF
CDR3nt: TGCGCCAGCAGCTTAGGACTAGCGGCCAACTACGAGCAGTACTTC

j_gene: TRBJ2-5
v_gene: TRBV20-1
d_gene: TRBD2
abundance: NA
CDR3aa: CSAQGLAGQYF
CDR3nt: TGCAGTGCCCAAGGACTAGCGGGCCAGTACTTC